This entry is about one TCR beta chain. What it binds is unknown. The data were taken from a study of a mutant IDH1 vaccine in newly diagnosed glioma. About the research overall: Patients arrived already treated with radiotherapy, temozolomide, or both, most having had both.

Time point of the sample: week 47, end of study. Every vaccine dose comprised 300 ug of mutant IDH1 20-mer peptide plus topical imiquimod. Eight vaccine injections were given to patients in weeks 1, 3, 5, 7, 11, 15, 19 and 23. Sequenced by immunoSEQ multiplex PCR; TCRdb stores in-frame clones only, minus some. The table shows approximately 31,000 clones, with around 82% occurring only once. J gave up 5 bases and V 1 base, and 8 bases lay outside the gene matches. Germline V gene data show CDR1 as SGHNT and CDR2 as YYREEE (reference sequence). The CDR3 consists of 16 residues. Sequences were derived from PBMCs, sampled from a glioma patient whose treatment included an IDH1 peptide vaccine. The V call is TRBV5-4, the J call TRBJ2-3; 9 bases are shared with TRBD2. The clonotype comes from a man aged 25 to 40 with glioma. For the CDR3, the DNA is TGTGCCAGCAGCTTGATGGCGGGGGGGCCAGTAGATACGCAGTATTTT. It translates to CASSLMAGGPVDTQYF. The whole variable domain, filled in from reference TRBV5-4 and TRBJ2-3, reads ETGVTQSPTHLIKTRGQQVTLRCSSQSGHNTVSWYQQALGQGPQFIFQYYREEENGRGNFPPRFSGLQFPNYSSELNVNALELDDSALYLCASSLMAGGPVDTQYFGPGTRLTVL.